A single sample gave rise to the 14 T cell receptor beta chains below, sequenced in a study of memory CD4+ T cells and cytomegalovirus serostatus (dated by TCRdb to 2018 to 2020). The library relied on the immunoSEQ multiplex PCR assay. In TCRdb, the immuneACCESS table is reduced to in-frame sequences with V and J assigned. These tables do not hold every clone; where another copy was compared, an unresolved V gene accounts for under half, and the others remain unexplained. The sample records 45,000 to 65,000 clones, 60% to 85% of which are singletons. 1.1% to 1.5% of the sample is in the top ten clones. A FACSAria II was used to sort memory CD4+ T cells, defined as single viable CD3+CD4+CD8-CD45RO+ cells. Sequencing was done on a sample of memory CD4+ T cells from blood. These TCRs come from an adult in good health and CMV-seropositive.

The rearrangement links TRBV28 to TRBJ2-5; 10 positions agree with TRBD1. The trim removed 6 bases at V and 9 bases at J, leaving 16 bases unmatched. CDR1 and CDR2 from the germline V gene are MDHEN and SYDVKM. The CDR3 runs to 16 residues. The CDR3 coding sequence is TGTGCCAGCAGGGGCTATGAGACAGGGGGCCCAAGGGCCCAGTACTTC. Residues: CASRGYETGGPRAQYF.

This clone occurred a few times. V is TRBV6-5 and J is TRBJ2-1; 9 nucleotides agree with TRBD2. Trimming at V came to 6 bases and at J to 2 bases, leaving 5 bases not matched to a gene. CDR1 MNHEY and CDR2 SVGAGI come from the germline V gene. The CDR3 covers 15 residues. The CDR3: CASRVTSGPYNEQFF. In DNA form, the CDR3 reads TGTGCCAGCAGGGTGACTAGCGGTCCCTACAATGAGCAGTTCTTC.

V and J are TRBV7-2 and TRBJ1-6; maybe TRBD1 (5 bases). There are 17 residues in the CDR3. In germline, CDR1 is SGHTA, CDR2 FQGNSA. Trimming took 0 bases from V and 6 from J, leaving 15 bases between them. Here the CDR3 DNA reads TGTGCCAGCAGCTTAGCCGGGGAAGGGGCAGGTAATTCACCCCTCCACTTT. Protein sequence: CASSLAGEGAGNSPLHF. The variable domain in full, with the rest retrieved from reference TRBV7-2 and TRBJ1-6, is GAGVSQSPSNKVTEKGKDVELRCDPISGHTALYWYRQSLGQGLEFLIYFQGNSAPDKSGLPSDRFSAERTGGSVSTLTIQRTQQEDSAVYLCASSLAGEGAGNSPLHFGNGTRLTVT.

The gene calls are TRBV5-4 and TRBJ2-3; D is undetermined. V dropped 0 bases and J dropped 2 bases, with 10 bases sitting between them. The germline V gene encodes CDR1 SGHNT and CDR2 YYREEE (reference sequence). The length of the CDR3 is 15 residues. This chain's CDR3 is CASSLGGPHTDTQYF. The CDR3, as DNA: TGTGCCAGCAGCTTGGGGGGTCCCCACACAGATACGCAGTATTTT.

The chain uses TRBV7-2 and TRBJ1-5, with 7 bases identical to TRBD1. Unmatched junction bases numbered 9, after V lost 3 bases and J lost 7 bases. Germline V gene data show CDR1 as SGHTA and CDR2 as FQGNSA. CDR3 length equals 15 residues. The DNA of the CDR3 is TGTGCCAGCAGCTTTGGGACAGCTCTTGGGCAGCCCCAGCATTTT. Encoded protein: CASSFGTALGQPQHF.

The chain recombines TRBV28 with TRBJ2-3; D is ambiguous. Trimming removed 10 bases from V and 0 bases from J, with 17 bases in between. Germline loops: CDR1 MDHEN, CDR2 SYDVKM. This CDR3 spans 15 amino acids. This chain's CDR3 is CATGRVASSTDTQYF. In DNA form, the CDR3 reads TGTGCCACCGGCCGGGTAGCCTCTAGCACAGATACGCAGTATTTT.

The V and J genes are TRBV30 and TRBJ2-1; D might be TRBD1 or TRBD2, each matching 5 bases. From germline, CDR1 is GTSNPN and CDR2 SVGIG (reference sequence). CDR3 length: 16 amino acids. Trimming removed 2 bases from V and 5 bases from J, with 19 bases in between. CDR3 coding DNA: TGTGCCTGGAGTACTGAGCAGAGAGGGGCTAACAATGAGCAGTTCTTC. It yields the protein CAWSTEQRGANNEQFF. The full variable domain, with the rest looked up from reference TRBV30 and TRBJ2-1, is SQTIHQWPATLVQPVGSPLSLECTVEGTSNPNLYWYRQAAGRGLQLLFYSVGIGQISSEVPQNLSASRPQDRQFILSSKKLLLSDSGFYLCAWSTEQRGANNEQFFGPGTRLTVL.

The V call is TRBV28, the J call TRBJ1-4; TRBD1 matches 8 bases. Germline V gives CDR1 MDHEN, CDR2 SYDVKM. Losses at the gene ends were 5 bases for V and 7 bases for J; bases not matched to a gene: 6. This CDR3 is built from 14 residues. Written as DNA, the CDR3 is TGTGCCAGCAGTCTGGACAGGGTCGCTGAAAAACTGTTTTTT. Translation gives CASSLDRVAEKLFF. The full variable domain, its missing parts supplied by reference TRBV28 and TRBJ1-4, is DVKVTQSSRYLVKRTGEKVFLECVQDMDHENMFWYRQDPGLGLRLIYFSYDVKMKEKGDIPEGYSVSREKKERFSLILESASTNQTSMYLCASSLDRVAEKLFFGSGTQLSVL.

The chain couples TRBV7-2 to TRBJ1-4, with D possibly being TRBD1 (5 bases). The ends were cut back, 8 bases at V and 7 bases at J, with 23 bases in the middle. CDR3 length: 16 residues. CDR1 and CDR2 from the germline V gene are SGHTA and FQGNSA. The CDR3 DNA sequence: TGTGCCAGCTCCCCCGGGGGTTGGGGGGGTCGTGAAAAACTGTTTTTT. This codes for CASSPGGWGGREKLFF.

The rearrangement uses TRBV2 and TRBJ2-1; TRBD2 agrees at 13 bases. With 7 bases clipped from V and 5 bases from J, the junction kept 2 bases outside the gene matches. This CDR3 contains 14 residues. Germline CDR1 reads SNHLY; CDR2 reads FYNNEI. In nucleotides, the CDR3 is TGTGCCAGCACCGGGACTAGCGGGAACAATGAGCAGTTCTTC. This codes for CASTGTSGNNEQFF.

The genes are TRBV5-5 and TRBJ2-1; 8 nucleotides line up with TRBD1. The germline V gene encodes CDR1 SGHKS and CDR2 YYEKEE (reference sequence). The CDR3 spans 16 residues. The V gene end was trimmed by 4 bases and the J gene end by 0 bases; junction bases not matched to a gene: 6. The CDR3 DNA follows: TGTGCCAGCAGCCCCGTCGACAGGGGCTCCTACAATGAGCAGTTCTTC. It yields the protein CASSPVDRGSYNEQFF.

The J gene is TRBJ1-1, the V gene TRBV6-6, with 7 bases lining up with TRBD1. Looked up from germline, CDR1 is MNHNY and CDR2 is SVGAGI (reference sequence). The J segment lost 0 bases and the V segment lost 5 bases, leaving 3 bases of the junction unmatched. The CDR3 contains 14 residues. The CDR3 bases are TGTGCCAGCAGTGCGGGACAGCTGAACACTGAAGCTTTCTTT. Translating gives CASSAGQLNTEAFF.

The V and J genes are TRBV5-4 and TRBJ2-3; 9 nucleotides match TRBD1. V shed 4 bases, J shed 6 bases, and the junction held 12 bases outside the gene matches. This CDR3 region has 16 residues. The germline V gene encodes CDR1 SGHNT and CDR2 YYREEE (reference sequence). This chain's CDR3 is CASSRRRGQGDDTQYF. For the CDR3, the DNA is TGTGCCAGCAGCCGGCGGCGGGGACAGGGCGATGATACGCAGTATTTT.

This sequence joins TRBV6-6 and TRBJ1-1; the match to TRBD1 covers 7 bases. The CDR3 is 14 residues long. Germline CDR1 and CDR2: MNHNY and SVGAGI (reference sequence). The trim removed 7 bases at V and 2 bases at J, leaving 7 bases unmatched. The CDR3 protein is CASNRQGYNTEAFF. The CDR3 coding sequence is TGTGCCAGCAACAGACAGGGCTACAACACTGAAGCTTTCTTT.